These 7 T cell receptor beta chains were sequenced from one sample in a study of human T cells and chemical hapten exposure. Time point meaning: patch test 3, about 24 weeks after DPC sensitization. Treatment of the sample: therapeutic diphenylcyclopropenone sensitization with weekly scalp DPC. TCRdb recomputed calls from the RACE reads with MiXCR, one row per CDR3 protein. Found here are approximately 97,000 distinct CDR3 sequences, roughly a quarter of them singletons; the top ten hold over 9%. The starting material was whole blood, obtained in connection with sensitization to the hapten diphenylcyclopropenone (DPC). These receptors all stem from a man aged 40-55 years with alopecia areata. Some clones in this sample may be carry-over from other donors' samples.

This clonotype turned up a few times. The gene calls are TRBV2 and TRBJ2-5; perhaps D is TRBD1 or TRBD2 (6 bases each). The germline V and J ends were trimmed by 1 base and 5 bases, with 14 bases remaining between them. Germline lookup yields CDR1 SNHLY and CDR2 FYNNEI. The CDR3 is 15 amino acids. The DNA of the CDR3 is TGTGCCAGCAGTGAAGAGGGACATCGGGGGGAGACCCAGTACTTC. Its protein product is CASSEEGHRGETQYF.

The table lists this clonotype with a few counts. J is TRBJ2-3 and V is TRBV6-5; TRBD2 matches 9 bases. This CDR3 spans 18 amino acids. Germline loops: CDR1 MNHEY, CDR2 SVGAGI. The V and J ends lost 6 bases and 4 bases, in that order; junction bases with no gene match: 17. In nucleotides, the CDR3 is TGTGCCAGCAGCCGCACCTCTGGTGTAGCGGGAGTACCAGATACGCAGTATTTT. It translates to CASSRTSGVAGVPDTQYF.

This rearrangement joins TRBV7-8 to TRBJ2-3; the D is unclear. V was trimmed by 1 base and J by 0 bases, leaving 8 bases between them. The CDR3 sequence is 15 residues long. CDR1 and CDR2 (germline): SGHVS, FQNEAQ. In DNA form, the CDR3 reads TGTGCCAGCAGCTTAGGCGGCCGGAGCACAGATACGCAGTATTTT. This sequence encodes CASSLGGRSTDTQYF.

The chain is built from TRBV5-1 and TRBJ1-1; D not resolved. Germline V CDR1 and CDR2: SGHRS, YFSETQ. The germline V and J ends were trimmed by 0 bases and 5 bases, with 11 bases remaining between them. The CDR3 is 14 residues long. The CDR3 sequence is CASSLDSLGTEAFF. For the CDR3, the DNA is TGCGCCAGCAGCTTGGACAGCCTAGGGACTGAAGCTTTCTTT.

This clonotype was recorded a few times. The chain combines TRBV28 with TRBJ2-5; weak D call: TRBD2 (7 bases). V shed 8 bases and J shed 0 bases, with 13 bases lying between them. Per germline, CDR1 MDHEN and CDR2 SYDVKM. CDR3 length equals 14 residues. Written as DNA, the CDR3 is TGTGCCAGCGCGGGGGCCGGGTACCAAGAGACCCAGTACTTC. It encodes CASAGAGYQETQYF.

The V call is TRBV28, the J call TRBJ2-7; TRBD1 is a possible D gene (6 bases). V was pared by 6 bases and J by 2 bases, with 17 bases between. The CDR3 contains 15 residues. In germline, CDR1 is MDHEN, CDR2 SYDVKM. As DNA, the CDR3 is TGTGCCAGCAGACGTGAGGGGGATTTTGCCTACGAGCAGTACTTC. Translation: CASRREGDFAYEQYF.

This clonotype was counted many times. The rearrangement uses TRBV29-1 and TRBJ1-1, with 8 bases that match TRBD1. The CDR3 runs 13 residues. Unmatched junction bases numbered 7, after V lost 6 bases and J lost 4 bases. From germline, CDR1 is SQVTM and CDR2 ANQGSEA. The CDR3 DNA follows: TGCAGCGTACAACAGGGGGTGGTCACTGAAGCTTTCTTT. This codes for CSVQQGVVTEAFF.